Listed here are 5 T cell receptor beta chains from one sample, sequenced in a study of cytomegalovirus exposure and HLA in healthy donors. The repertoire was sequenced with immunoSEQ multiplex PCR; TCRdb's copy has only in-frame clones and lacks some. The table shows roughly 130,000 clones, with roughly 86% occurring only once. The sequenced sample consisted of PBMCs. These receptors were collected from a man aged 25 to 45 in good health and CMV-seronegative.

The chain combines TRBV7-9 with TRBJ1-3, with a tentative D call TRBD1 (5 bases). Germline V gene lookup returns CDR1 SEHNR and CDR2 FQNEAQ (reference sequence). Trimming removed 1 base at V and 0 bases at J, with 13 bases between. The CDR3 is 17 residues long. CDR3 nucleotides: TGTGCCAGCAGCTTAGTCGGAACAGGTGACTCTGGAAACACCATATATTTT. It translates to CASSLVGTGDSGNTIYF.

The chain couples TRBV5-5 to TRBJ2-7; TRBD1 aligns across 9 bases. Trimming at V came to 4 bases and at J to 4 bases, leaving 9 bases not matched to a gene. The CDR3 is made up of 15 amino acids. Germline assignment: CDR1 SGHKS and CDR2 YYEKEE (reference sequence). The CDR3 bases are TGTGCCAGCAGCGTTCAAGGGACAGGGATTTACGAGCAGTACTTC. As protein: CASSVQGTGIYEQYF.

The chain recombines TRBV5-6 with TRBJ2-1; 12 bases are shared with TRBD2. There are 19 residues in the CDR3. J gave up 0 bases and V 2 bases, and 9 bases lay outside the gene matches. Per the germline V gene, CDR1 is SGHDT and CDR2 is YYEEEE. CDR3 nucleotides: TGTGCCAGCAGCTTTGTGCGACTAGCGGGAGTTAACTCCTACAATGAGCAGTTCTTC. This gives the protein CASSFVRLAGVNSYNEQFF.

This clone was observed a few times. J is TRBJ2-2 and V is TRBV5-4, with 14 nucleotides matching TRBD2. V lost 3 bases and J lost 3; bases outside the gene matches: 7. Germline loops: CDR1 SGHNT, CDR2 YYREEE (reference sequence). CDR3 size: 18 residues. Written as DNA, the CDR3 is TGTGCCAGCAGCTCCGGGACTAGCGGGAGTCGCTACACCGGGGAGCTGTTTTTT. Protein product: CASSSGTSGSRYTGELFF.

This chain joins TRBV10-2 and TRBJ2-5; 10 bases are shared with TRBD2. The CDR3 length is 15 residues. CDR1 is WSHSY and CDR2 is SAAADI in the germline V gene. The trim removed 6 bases at V and 0 bases at J, leaving 4 bases unmatched. The CDR3 DNA reads as TGCGCCAGCAGACGACTAGCGGGCTACCAAGAGACCCAGTACTTC. This translates into CASRRLAGYQETQYF.